This T cell receptor (beta chain) was observed in a study of blood T cells in healthy people across ages. The use of a sample-barcoded 5' primer and a J-beta primer mix characterized a second PCR of 7 to 11 cycles. Each cDNA was tagged by a template-switch adaptor containing 12 random nucleotides. TCRdb ran MiXCR on the 5' RACE reads and lists one entry per CDR3 protein. The table lists around 780,000 distinct CDR3 sequences, roughly 56% of them singletons, with roughly 25% in the top ten. This CDR3 has 13 residues. CDR1 and CDR2 (germline): DFQATT, SNEGSKA (reference sequence). J was trimmed by 11 bases and V by 1 base; bases with no gene match: 8.

Material: blood. The chain is built from TRBV20-1 and TRBJ2-5; 9 bases agree with TRBD1. The TCR comes from a man between 40 and 49 years old in good health. The CDR3 loop reads CSARAQGAGEQYF. CDR3 DNA sequence: TGCAGTGCTAGAGCACAGGGGGCGGGGGAGCAGTACTTC.